The entry below describes one T cell receptor beta chain. No cognate antigen has been identified for it. Base qualities are missing; no much larger clone stands one base away. Receptors were amplified or captured by the immunoSEQ multiplex PCR assay. TCRdb holds this immuneACCESS table with in-frame rearrangements only. Some clones are missing; in checked studies, unresolved V genes explain under half, and the rest has no known cause. This sample gives approximately 40,000 clones in total; about 95% of them show up just once. The biggest ten clones account for approximately 1% of the sample. This specimen comes from a study of T cell changes during pregnancy in multiple sclerosis (dated by TCRdb to about 2019). Concerning the study at large: The study examined how the T cell repertoire changed over the course of pregnancy in women with multiple sclerosis.

CDR1 is given as MNHNY and CDR2 as SVGAGI, both from the germline V gene (reference sequence). The CDR3, from cysteine to phenylalanine, totals 13 residues. Only the CDR3 DNA is retained, 39 bases long and in frame from the first base. Relative to germline, V is 5 bases shorter and J is 5 bases shorter, with 13 bases between their ends. The receptor was isolated from a female donor with multiple sclerosis, enrolled in a pregnancy study. Here the sequenced sample was peripheral blood, taken in the second trimester of pregnancy. Recombination joined TRBV6-6 with TRBJ2-7, with TRBD1 as a weak D call on 5 bases. The CDR3 has the sequence CASSAQGRHEQYF. The DNA sequence is given as TGTGCCAGCAGTGCCCAGGGTAGACACGAGCAGTACTTC.